The 31 T cell receptor beta chains below all came from one sample that was sequenced in a study of blood T cell repertoires in COVID-19. Sequencing was performed with immunoSEQ multiplex PCR; in TCRdb, only in-frame clones are kept and a portion is missing. The sample yields around 110,000 clones, 70% to 85% seen once. Material: peripheral blood. The receptors were gathered from a man between 65 and 80 years old with active or convalescent COVID-19.

The V call is TRBV9, the J call TRBJ1-2; TRBD1 matches 10 bases. CDR3 length equals 16 residues. The V and J ends lost 3 bases and 3 bases, in that order; junction bases with no gene match: 8. Germline V gives CDR1 SGDLS, CDR2 YYNGEE. The CDR3, as DNA: TGTGCCAGCAGCGGACAGACAGGGGGCCTACACTATGGCTACACCTTC. It codes for CASSGQTGGLHYGYTF.

The CDR3 sequence: CASTRSGRSNTGELFF. In DNA, the CDR3 is TGTGCCAGCACCCGTAGCGGGAGGTCGAACACCGGGGAGCTGTTTTTT. The J gene is TRBJ2-2, the V gene TRBV9; 10 bases line up with TRBD2. Losses at the gene ends were 6 bases for V and 0 bases for J; bases not matched to a gene: 5. Germline V gene lookup returns CDR1 SGDLS and CDR2 YYNGEE. This CDR3 is 16 amino acids long.

The chain is built from TRBV6-6 and TRBJ1-1; D is perhaps TRBD1 (5 bases). CDR3 length: 13 residues. Germline lookup yields CDR1 MNHNY and CDR2 SVGAGI (reference sequence). The V end lost 5 bases, the J end lost 8 bases, and 15 bases lay between the germline ends. DNA for the CDR3: TGTGCCAGCAGTCCTCCACAGGAAGTCGAAGCTTTCTTT. This gives the protein CASSPPQEVEAFF.

The chain couples TRBV10-2 to TRBJ2-3; perhaps TRBD1 as D (6 bases). The CDR3 runs to 13 residues. The germline V gene encodes CDR1 WSHSY and CDR2 SAAADI. Deletions cut 8 bases from V and 9 bases from J, with 18 bases between. CDR3 nucleotides: TGCGCCAGCGACTTGGGGCCTCAGGGGACGCAGTATTTT. Its translation is CASDLGPQGTQYF.

The chain recombines TRBV15 with TRBJ2-3; 10 nucleotides match TRBD2. Per the germline V gene, CDR1 is LNHNV and CDR2 is YYDKDF (reference sequence). The CDR3 length is 16 residues. J was trimmed by 2 bases and V by 4 bases; bases with no gene match: 6. CDR3: CATSKRTSGITDTQYF. In nucleotides, the CDR3 is TGTGCCACCAGCAAAAGGACTAGCGGAATCACAGATACGCAGTATTTT.

The chain combines TRBV7-8 with TRBJ1-5, with D possibly TRBD1 on 5 matching bases. CDR3 length equals 13 residues. The V end lost 4 bases, the J end lost 4 bases, and 8 bases lay between the germline ends. The germline V gene encodes CDR1 SGHVS and CDR2 FQNEAQ. The CDR3 DNA reads as TGTGCCAGCAGCTCGGACACAAATCAGCCCCAGCATTTT. Amino acids: CASSSDTNQPQHF.

This clone turned up a few times. CDR3 protein: CASSSGQGAHGELFF. Written as DNA, the CDR3 is TGTGCCAGCAGCTCCGGACAGGGGGCTCACGGGGAGCTGTTTTTT. The chain uses TRBV7-6 and TRBJ2-2, with TRBD1 matching 11 bases. CDR1 SGHVS and CDR2 FNYEAQ come from the germline V gene. The V segment lost 4 bases and the J segment 7 bases; nucleotides outside the gene matches: 5. This CDR3 region has 15 residues.

There are a few counts of this clone. J is TRBJ1-1 and V is TRBV3-1 (or the pseudogene TRBV3-2); 7 bases fit TRBD1. J lost 6 bases, V lost 4 bases, and 8 bases had no gene match. The CDR3 totals 14 residues. Germline assignment: CDR1 LGHDT and CDR2 YNNKEL (reference sequence). CDR3 protein: CASSPRTGRAEAFF. As DNA, the CDR3 is TGTGCCAGCAGCCCGAGGACAGGTAGGGCTGAAGCTTTCTTT.

The chain carries TRBV3-1 (or the pseudogene TRBV3-2) and TRBJ1-1; 10 bases map to TRBD1. The V gene end was trimmed by 5 bases and the J gene end by 11 bases; junction bases not matched to a gene: 8. The CDR3 loop spans 13 amino acids. Germline-derived CDR1 and CDR2 are LGHDT and YNNKEL (reference sequence). In DNA, the CDR3 is TGTGCCAGCAGCAGACGACAGGGGGCAAGGGCTTTCTTT. Residues: CASSRRQGARAFF.

The rearrangement joins TRBV18 to TRBJ1-3, with unresolved D. Germline V gene sequence: CDR1 KGHSH, CDR2 LQKENI. V dropped 5 bases and J dropped 4 bases, with 21 bases sitting between them. The CDR3 loop spans 17 amino acids. The DNA of the CDR3 is TGTGCCAGCTCATCGGACGGGAGTATACTTTCAGGAAACACCATATATTTT. Protein: CASSSDGSILSGNTIYF.

This clone came up once. This rearrangement joins TRBV5-1 to TRBJ2-2; 7 nucleotides line up with TRBD1. Germline assignment: CDR1 SGHRS and CDR2 YFSETQ. The CDR3 contains 14 residues. V shed 7 bases, J shed 3 bases, and the junction held 6 bases outside the gene matches. CDR3 nucleotide sequence: TGCGCCAGCCGAGCCGGGACAGACACCGGGGAGCTGTTTTTT. Protein product: CASRAGTDTGELFF.

The CDR3 DNA reads as TGTGCCAGCAGCCAAGGGGGGGGCGCAGGAGAAAAACTGTTTTTT. This sequence encodes CASSQGGGAGEKLFF. The V and J genes are TRBV7-2 and TRBJ1-4; D may be TRBD1 (6 bases). The CDR3 covers 15 residues. Germline V gives CDR1 SGHTA, CDR2 FQGNSA. Trimming took off 5 bases at V and 8 bases at J, with 18 bases between the two ends.

This clone was seen only once. The rearrangement links TRBV5-5 to TRBJ1-5; no reliable D call. The germline V and J ends were trimmed by 4 bases and 4 bases, with 15 bases remaining between them. This CDR3 has 15 residues. Looked up from germline, CDR1 is SGHKS and CDR2 is YYEKEE (reference sequence). In DNA, the CDR3 is TGTGCCAGCAGCCCGGCGGTGGGAGGGAATCAGCCCCAGCATTTT. Amino acid sequence: CASSPAVGGNQPQHF.

Note on this clone: This sample includes further DNA sequences coding for the same CDR3. The chain joins TRBV12-3 or TRBV12-4 to TRBJ1-3, with D hard to call. Trimming pared 3 bases from V and 7 bases from J, leaving 7 bases between. The CDR3 covers 12 residues. The CDR3 protein is CASSFAGNTIYF. DNA for the CDR3: TGTGCCAGCAGTTTCGCGGGTAACACCATATATTTT.

This chain uses TRBV5-4 with TRBJ1-1; 10 bases align to TRBD1. V was clipped by 4 bases and J by 1 base; unmatched bases: 1. Per the germline V gene, CDR1 is SGHNT and CDR2 is YYREEE (reference sequence). The CDR3 length is 14 residues. This CDR3 is CASSRDRGNTEAFF. The CDR3 nucleotides are TGTGCCAGCAGCAGGGACAGGGGGAACACTGAAGCTTTCTTT.

This chain uses TRBV4-1 with TRBJ2-2, with D unclear. Trimming pared 4 bases from V and 6 bases from J, leaving 12 bases between. Germline V gives CDR1 MGHRA, CDR2 YSYEKL. The CDR3 consists of 14 residues. This CDR3 reads CASSRIIGAGELFF. In nucleotides, the CDR3 is TGCGCCAGCAGCCGTATTATAGGAGCCGGGGAGCTGTTTTTT.

The V call is TRBV6-5, the J call TRBJ2-5; D is undetermined. The CDR3 is made up of 13 amino acids. The V end lost 0 bases, the J end lost 5 bases, and 7 bases lay between the germline ends. From germline, CDR1 is MNHEY and CDR2 SVGAGI. The CDR3 sequence is CASSYSVRETQYF. The CDR3, as DNA: TGTGCCAGCAGTTACTCAGTTCGGGAGACCCAGTACTTC.

The chain employs TRBV10-3 and TRBJ2-5; 8 bases fit TRBD2. CDR1 ENHRY and CDR2 SYGVKD come from the germline V gene. With 6 bases clipped from V and 5 bases from J, the junction kept 8 bases outside the gene matches. The CDR3 has 14 residues. CDR3 region: CAIRAGGVAETQYF. The DNA of the CDR3 is TGTGCCATCAGGGCGGGAGGCGTTGCTGAGACCCAGTACTTC.

The V and J genes are TRBV28 and TRBJ1-2; D may be TRBD1 (5 bases). With 0 bases removed from V and 6 bases from J, the gap between germline ends came to 8 bases. The CDR3 loop spans 13 amino acids. Germline-derived CDR1 and CDR2 are MDHEN and SYDVKM. Written as DNA, the CDR3 is TGTGCCAGCAGTTTATGGACAGACCATGGCTACACCTTC. Translated, it gives CASSLWTDHGYTF.

The chain is built from TRBV18 and TRBJ1-1, with 8 bases aligning to TRBD1. The CDR3 contains 14 residues. V was pared by 3 bases and J by 0 bases, with 0 bases of the junction left unmatched. CDR1 and CDR2 from the germline V gene are KGHSH and LQKENI. The DNA for the CDR3 is TGTGCCAGCTCACCGGGACAGGTGAACACTGAAGCTTTCTTT. This sequence encodes CASSPGQVNTEAFF.

V and J are TRBV6-6 and TRBJ1-3, with D possibly being TRBD1 (6 bases). The V end lost 5 bases, the J end lost 1 base, and 15 bases lay between the germline ends. Germline V gene lookup returns CDR1 MNHNY and CDR2 SVGAGI (reference sequence). The CDR3 has 16 amino acids. The CDR3 loop reads CASSQPQGMSGNTIYF. CDR3 DNA: TGTGCCAGCAGTCAACCCCAGGGGATGTCTGGAAACACCATATATTTT.

V usage is TRBV6-5 and J usage is TRBJ2-7; D perhaps matches TRBD1 (8 bases). V was pared by 5 bases and J by 3 bases, with 11 bases between. The CDR3 covers 13 residues. Per germline, CDR1 MNHEY and CDR2 SVGAGI. The CDR3 DNA sequence: TGTGCCAGCAGTCACAGGGGGGGCTACGAGCAGTACTTC. Amino acid sequence: CASSHRGGYEQYF.

The genes are TRBV12-3 or TRBV12-4 and TRBJ2-5; maybe TRBD1 (6 bases). The CDR3 spans 13 residues. The germline V and J ends were trimmed by 4 bases and 5 bases, with 11 bases remaining between them. Here the CDR3 DNA reads TGTGCCAGCAGTTCTGGGGGCCAGGAGACCCAGTACTTC. The encoded protein is CASSSGGQETQYF.

In its sample, this clone was seen a few times. This CDR3 reads CASSLAGTANTEAFF. The DNA of the CDR3 is TGTGCCAGCAGCTTGGCCGGGACAGCGAACACTGAAGCTTTCTTT. This chain links TRBV5-4 with TRBJ1-1; 7 positions agree with TRBD1. Looked up from germline, CDR1 is SGHNT and CDR2 is YYREEE (reference sequence). The CDR3 runs 15 residues. After removal of 0 bases from V and 1 base from J, the junction contained 3 bases not matched to a gene.

The sample holds one count of this clone. The chain recombines TRBV7-9 with TRBJ1-4, with D possibly being TRBD1 (5 bases). Germline lookup yields CDR1 SEHNR and CDR2 FQNEAQ (reference sequence). Trimming removed 1 base from V and 3 bases from J, with 9 bases in between. The CDR3 spans 15 residues. CDR3: CASSLGGDANEKLFF. CDR3 nucleotide sequence: TGTGCCAGCAGCTTAGGGGGCGATGCTAATGAAAAACTGTTTTTT.

The rearrangement joins TRBV29-1 to TRBJ2-3, with D possibly matching TRBD1 (5 bases). This CDR3 is 15 amino acids long. The V gene's germline CDR1 is SQVTM and CDR2 ANQGSEA. V dropped 2 bases and J dropped 1 base, with 13 bases sitting between them. CDR3 nucleotide sequence: TGCAGCGTTGAAAAGGGGAATACCGGCACAGATACGCAGTATTTT. It is translated as CSVEKGNTGTDTQYF.

This clone was observed a handful of times. The rearrangement links TRBV9 to TRBJ1-2; no definite D call. Deletions cut 3 bases from V and 0 bases from J, with 18 bases between. Germline CDR1 is SGDLS and CDR2 is YYNGEE. The CDR3 has 17 amino acids. CDR3 nucleotides: TGTGCCAGCAGCGAGCCAAAATCCCGCCGAGCTAACTATGGCTACACCTTC. Protein product: CASSEPKSRRANYGYTF.

This clone occurred once. The rearrangement links TRBV19 to TRBJ2-1, with TRBD1 identical over 9 bases. Germline-derived CDR1 and CDR2 are LNHDA and SQIVND (reference sequence). This CDR3 comprises 14 residues. Losses at the gene ends were 10 bases for V and 0 bases for J; bases not matched to a gene: 4. CDR3 sequence (DNA): TGTGCCACAAACAGGGGGCTCTCCTACAATGAGCAGTTCTTC. As protein: CATNRGLSYNEQFF. Combining the CDR3 with reference TRBV19 and TRBJ2-1 gives the whole variable domain DGGITQSPKYLFRKEGQNVTLSCEQNLNHDAMYWYRQDPGQGLRLIYYSQIVNDFQKGDIAEGYSVSREKKESFPLTVTSAQKNPTAFYLCATNRGLSYNEQFFGPGTRLTVL.

The chain is built from TRBV11-2 and TRBJ1-3; weak D call: TRBD1 (5 bases). Trimming took off 8 bases at V and 3 bases at J, with 14 bases between the two ends. The CDR3 totals 14 residues. Germline CDR1 SGHAT, CDR2 FQNNGV. The CDR3 is CASSPQGLGNTIYF. The DNA for the CDR3 is TGTGCCAGCTCACCTCAGGGACTTGGAAACACCATATATTTT.

The genes are TRBV28 and TRBJ2-7, with 11 bases lining up with TRBD1. The V gene's germline CDR1 is MDHEN and CDR2 SYDVKM. This CDR3 is built from 18 residues. With 7 bases clipped from V and 4 bases from J, the junction kept 18 bases outside the gene matches. CDR3 loop: CASIGTGGIGGIGYEQYF. CDR3 in DNA: TGTGCCAGCATTGGGACAGGGGGGATCGGTGGGATCGGTTACGAGCAGTACTTC.

The rearrangement joins TRBV6-1 to TRBJ1-2; D ambiguous. V shed 1 base and J shed 4 bases, with 10 bases lying between them. Germline V gene sequence: CDR1 MNHNS, CDR2 SASEGT. There are 14 residues in the CDR3. The CDR3 bases are TGTGCCAGCAGTGAAGGCACTCGATCCTATGGCTACACCTTC. It translates to CASSEGTRSYGYTF.